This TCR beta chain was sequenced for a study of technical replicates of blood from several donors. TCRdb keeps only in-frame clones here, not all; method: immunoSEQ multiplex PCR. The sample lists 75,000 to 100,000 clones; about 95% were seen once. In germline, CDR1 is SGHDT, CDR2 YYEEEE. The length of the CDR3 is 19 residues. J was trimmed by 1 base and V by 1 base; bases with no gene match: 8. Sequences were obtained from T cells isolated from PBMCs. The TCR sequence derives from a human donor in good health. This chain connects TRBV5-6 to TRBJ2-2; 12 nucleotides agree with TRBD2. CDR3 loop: CASSLTSGRSNMNTGELFF. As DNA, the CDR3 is TGTGCCAGCAGCTTGACTAGCGGGAGGTCTAATATGAACACCGGGGAGCTGTTTTTT.